This T cell receptor beta chain was captured in a study of human T cells and chemical hapten exposure. TCRdb re-analysed the RACE reads in MiXCR, keeping a single row per CDR3 protein. The sample carries 350,000 to 400,000 distinct CDR3 sequences, approximately 5.1% recorded once. As for time point: pre-sensitization, week 0. Treatment indicated: therapeutic diphenylcyclopropenone sensitization with weekly scalp DPC. From germline, CDR1 is WSHSY and CDR2 SAAADI. The V and J ends lost 0 bases and 8 bases respectively, with 19 bases between them. The CDR3 covers 16 residues. At least ten counts were recorded for this clonotype.

This material consisted of whole blood, taken in connection with sensitization to the hapten diphenylcyclopropenone (DPC). This sequence originates from a woman in her forties or fifties with alopecia areata. Some clones in this sample may be carry-over from other donors' samples. The chain is built from TRBV10-2 and TRBJ1-1, with D perhaps matching TRBD1 (5 bases). In DNA form, the CDR3 reads TGCGCCAGCAGTGAGTCCTCAACAAGAACAGGACTCGAAGCTTTCTTT. Its protein product is CASSESSTRTGLEAFF.